This is a list of T cell receptor beta chains from one sample in a study of blood T cell repertoires in COVID-19. Produced via immunoSEQ multiplex PCR; TCRdb's table is partial and in-frame only. The table lists 150,000 to 200,000 clones, 80% of them singletons. The sample consisted of PBMCs or T cells enriched from blood (not recorded which). The receptors come from a man in his 60s who had been exposed to COVID-19. Both conserved end residues are part of each CDR3. Fields, in order: CDR3 protein, CDR3 DNA, V gene, clone size, D gene, J gene. A D gene is named only where the DNA matches it firmly. Rows give clone size only sometimes, using once, few, many, or a class for an expanded clone.

CASSLSGTSADEQFF | TGTGCCAGCAGCTTGTCGGGGACTAGCGCGGATGAGCAGTTCTTC | TRBV5-6 | - | TRBD2 | TRBJ2-1
CASSGGGAHNYGYTF | TGTGCCAGCAGTGGTGGGGGGGCCCATAACTATGGCTACACCTTC | TRBV21-1 | - | - | TRBJ1-2
CASTLTSGSNNEQFF | TGTGCCAGCACCCTAACTAGCGGTTCAAACAATGAGCAGTTCTTC | TRBV27 | - | TRBD2 | TRBJ2-1
CASSLTGGYGYTF | TGTGCCAGCAGTTTGACAGGGGGCTATGGCTACACCTTC | TRBV28 | - | TRBD1 | TRBJ1-2
CASRGGRGVYGYTF | TGTGCCAGCAGAGGGGGCAGGGGCGTCTATGGCTACACCTTC | TRBV28 | - | TRBD1 | TRBJ1-2
CASSYRAGGPYEQYF | TGTGCCAGCAGTTACCGAGCGGGAGGACCCTACGAGCAGTACTTC | TRBV6-2/TRBV6-3 | few | TRBD2 | TRBJ2-7
CASNGRPRETQYF | TGTGCCAGTAATGGGCGACCAAGGGAGACCCAGTACTTC | TRBV19 | - | - | TRBJ2-5
CASSLPDRDQETQYF | TGTGCCAGCAGTTTGCCCGACAGGGACCAAGAGACCCAGTACTTC | TRBV28 | - | TRBD1 | TRBJ2-5
CASPPGGRSSGNTIYF | TGTGCCAGCCCCCCTGGTGGCCGGAGCTCTGGAAACACCATATATTTT | TRBV21-1 | few | - | TRBJ1-3
CSVTGDRFFGEQFF | TGCAGCGTAACGGGAGATCGATTTTTTGGTGAGCAGTTCTTC | TRBV29-1 | - | - | TRBJ2-1
CASSQGDRGDPEAFF | TGTGCCAGCAGCCAAGGGGACAGGGGAGATCCTGAAGCTTTCTTT | TRBV5-5 | few | TRBD1 | TRBJ1-1
CASSPPRLSGANQPQHF | TGTGCCAGCTCACCACCGAGGCTGTCTGGGGCCAATCAGCCCCAGCATTTT | TRBV18 | - | - | TRBJ1-5
CASSGGTRRGADTQYF | TGTGCCAGCAGCGGAGGGACTCGCCGGGGGGCAGATACGCAGTATTTT | TRBV5-4 | - | TRBD2 | TRBJ2-3
CASSQDLTGNTEAFF | TGTGCCAGCAGCCAAGATCTTACGGGGAACACTGAAGCTTTCTTT | TRBV3-1/TRBV3-2 | - | - | TRBJ1-1
CASTLTILSDEQYF | TGTGCCAGTACCCTTACTATTCTCTCGGACGAGCAGTACTTC | TRBV19 | - | - | TRBJ2-7
CASSILTGAVDTEAFF | TGTGCCAGTAGTATACTGACAGGGGCCGTAGACACTGAAGCTTTCTTT | TRBV19 | - | TRBD1 | TRBJ1-1
CASSESNRGTYGYTF | TGCGCCAGCAGTGAGTCAAACAGGGGAACCTATGGCTACACCTTC | TRBV10-2 | once | TRBD1 | TRBJ1-2
CSVGQGATNEKLFF | TGCAGCGTTGGACAGGGGGCCACTAATGAAAAACTGTTTTTT | TRBV29-1 | - | TRBD1 | TRBJ1-4
CASGTGAGNTIYF | TGTGCCAGCGGTACAGGGGCTGGAAACACCATATATTTT | TRBV12-3/TRBV12-4 | - | TRBD1 | TRBJ1-3
CSAGEGGRNTIYF | TGCAGCGCAGGTGAAGGGGGTAGAAACACCATATATTTT | TRBV29-1 | - | - | TRBJ1-3
CASGLVLGKGGLGSNQPQHF | TGTGCTAGTGGTTTGGTACTAGGCAAGGGGGGGCTTGGGAGCAATCAGCCCCAGCATTTT | TRBV12-5 | - | - | TRBJ1-5
CASSPNPSSAGGTDTQYF | TGTGCCAGCAGCCCTAATCCTTCTAGCGCTGGCGGCACAGATACGCAGTATTTT | TRBV4-2 | - | - | TRBJ2-3
CASSEGQVVDQPQHF | TGTGCCAGCAGTGAGGGACAGGTAGTTGATCAGCCCCAGCATTTT | TRBV2 | - | TRBD1 | TRBJ1-5